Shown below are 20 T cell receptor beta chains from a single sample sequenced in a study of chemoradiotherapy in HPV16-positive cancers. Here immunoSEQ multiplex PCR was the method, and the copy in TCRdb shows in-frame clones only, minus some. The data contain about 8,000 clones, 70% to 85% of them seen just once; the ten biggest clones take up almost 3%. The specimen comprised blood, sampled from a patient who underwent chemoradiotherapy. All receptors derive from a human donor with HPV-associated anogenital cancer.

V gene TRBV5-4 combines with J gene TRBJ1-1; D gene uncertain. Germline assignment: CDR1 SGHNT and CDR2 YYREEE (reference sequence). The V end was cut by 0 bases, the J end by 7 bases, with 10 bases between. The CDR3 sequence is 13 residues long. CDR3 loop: CASSLASDFEAFF. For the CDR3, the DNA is TGTGCCAGCAGCTTGGCGTCCGATTTTGAAGCTTTCTTT.

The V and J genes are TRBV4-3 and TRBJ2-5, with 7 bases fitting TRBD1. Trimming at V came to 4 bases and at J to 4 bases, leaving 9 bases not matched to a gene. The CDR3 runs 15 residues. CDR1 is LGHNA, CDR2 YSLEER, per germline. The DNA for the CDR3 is TGCGCCAGCAGCCGCGACAGGGTGGCTGTAGAGACCCAGTACTTC. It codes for CASSRDRVAVETQYF.

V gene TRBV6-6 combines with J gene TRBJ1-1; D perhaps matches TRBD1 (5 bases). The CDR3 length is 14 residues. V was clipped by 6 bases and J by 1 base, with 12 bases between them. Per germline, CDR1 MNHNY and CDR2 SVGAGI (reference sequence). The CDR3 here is CASSRRGENTEAFF. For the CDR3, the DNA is TGTGCCAGCAGCCGAAGGGGAGAGAACACTGAAGCTTTCTTT.

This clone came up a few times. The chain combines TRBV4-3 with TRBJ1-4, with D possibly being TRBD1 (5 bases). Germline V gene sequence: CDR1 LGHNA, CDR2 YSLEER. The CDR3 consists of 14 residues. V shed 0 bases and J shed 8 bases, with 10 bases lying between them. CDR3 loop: CASSQDQWDEKLFF. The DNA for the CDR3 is TGCGCCAGCAGCCAAGACCAATGGGACGAAAAACTGTTTTTT.

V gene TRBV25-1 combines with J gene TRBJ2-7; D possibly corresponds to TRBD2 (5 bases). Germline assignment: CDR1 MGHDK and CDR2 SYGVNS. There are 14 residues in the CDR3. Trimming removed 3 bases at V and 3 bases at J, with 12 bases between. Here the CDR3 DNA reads TGTGCCAGCAGTGACGGGGTTCGAGTCTACGAGCAGTACTTC. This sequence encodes CASSDGVRVYEQYF.

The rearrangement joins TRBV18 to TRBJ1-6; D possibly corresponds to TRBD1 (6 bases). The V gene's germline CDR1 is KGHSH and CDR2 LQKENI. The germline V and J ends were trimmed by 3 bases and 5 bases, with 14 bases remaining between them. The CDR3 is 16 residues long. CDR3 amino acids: CASSPREGGDNSPLHF. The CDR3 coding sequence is TGTGCCAGCTCACCCCGTGAGGGGGGAGATAATTCACCCCTCCACTTT.

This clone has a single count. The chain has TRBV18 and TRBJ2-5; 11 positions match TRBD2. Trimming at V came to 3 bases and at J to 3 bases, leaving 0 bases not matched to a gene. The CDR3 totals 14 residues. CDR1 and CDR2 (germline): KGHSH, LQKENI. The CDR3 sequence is CASSPTSGEETQYF. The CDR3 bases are TGTGCCAGCTCACCGACTAGCGGGGAAGAGACCCAGTACTTC.

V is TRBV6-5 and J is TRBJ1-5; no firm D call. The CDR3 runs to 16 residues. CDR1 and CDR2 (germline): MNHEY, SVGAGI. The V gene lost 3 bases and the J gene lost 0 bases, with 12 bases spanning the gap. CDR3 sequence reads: CASSYRPGYSNQPQHF. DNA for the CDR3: TGTGCCAGCAGTTATCGGCCGGGTTATAGCAATCAGCCCCAGCATTTT.

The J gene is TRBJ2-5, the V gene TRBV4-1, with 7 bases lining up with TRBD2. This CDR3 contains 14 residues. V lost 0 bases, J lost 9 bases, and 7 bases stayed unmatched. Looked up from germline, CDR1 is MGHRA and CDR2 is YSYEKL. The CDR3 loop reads CASSQDSTSRAQYF. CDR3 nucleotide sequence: TGCGCCAGCAGCCAAGATTCGACTAGCAGAGCCCAGTACTTC.

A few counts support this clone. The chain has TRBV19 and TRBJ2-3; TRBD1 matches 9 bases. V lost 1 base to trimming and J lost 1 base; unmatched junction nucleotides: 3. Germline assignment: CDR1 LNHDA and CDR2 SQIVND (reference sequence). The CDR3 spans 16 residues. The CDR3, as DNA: TGTGCCAGTAGTATAGGGTGGACAGGGGGCACAGATACGCAGTATTTT. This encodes CASSIGWTGGTDTQYF.

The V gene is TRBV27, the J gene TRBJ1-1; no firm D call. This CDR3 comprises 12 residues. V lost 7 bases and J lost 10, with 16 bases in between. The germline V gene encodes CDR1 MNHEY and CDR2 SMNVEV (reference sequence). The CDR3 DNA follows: TGTGCCAGCATGGGGAGCAAGGATCGAGCTTTCTTT. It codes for CASMGSKDRAFF.

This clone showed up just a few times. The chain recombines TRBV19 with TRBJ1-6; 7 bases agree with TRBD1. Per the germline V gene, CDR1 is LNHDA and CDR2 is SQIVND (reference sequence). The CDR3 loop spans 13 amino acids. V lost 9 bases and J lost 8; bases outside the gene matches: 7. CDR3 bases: TGTGCCAGCTCGACAGGGATGGATTCACCCCTCCACTTT. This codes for CASSTGMDSPLHF. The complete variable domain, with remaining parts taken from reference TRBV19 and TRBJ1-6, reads DGGITQSPKYLFRKEGQNVTLSCEQNLNHDAMYWYRQDPGQGLRLIYYSQIVNDFQKGDIAEGYSVSREKKESFPLTVTSAQKNPTAFYLCASSTGMDSPLHFGNGTRLTVT.

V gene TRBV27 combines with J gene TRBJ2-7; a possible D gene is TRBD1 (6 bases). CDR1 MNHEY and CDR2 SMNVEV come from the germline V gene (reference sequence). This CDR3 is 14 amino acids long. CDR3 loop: CPTSWTAFSYEQYF. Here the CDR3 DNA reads TGTCCAACCTCCTGGACAGCGTTCTCCTACGAGCAGTACTTC.

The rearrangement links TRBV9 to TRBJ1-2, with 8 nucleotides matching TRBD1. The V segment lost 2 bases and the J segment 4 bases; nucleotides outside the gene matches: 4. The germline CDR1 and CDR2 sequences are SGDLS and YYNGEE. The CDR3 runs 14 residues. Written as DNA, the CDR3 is TGTGCCAGCAGCGTTATGGACAGGGTCTATGGCTACACCTTC. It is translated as CASSVMDRVYGYTF.

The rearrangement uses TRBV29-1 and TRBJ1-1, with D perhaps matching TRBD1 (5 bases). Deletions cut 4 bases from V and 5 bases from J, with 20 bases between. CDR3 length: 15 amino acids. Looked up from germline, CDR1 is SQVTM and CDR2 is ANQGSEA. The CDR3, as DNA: TGCAGCGTTGCTTCGAACGGGGGGAGATTAACTGAAGCTTTCTTT. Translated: CSVASNGGRLTEAFF.

CDR3 DNA sequence: TGTGCCAGCAGTGATACCGGGACAGGGGGTTTGGATGAGCAGTTCTTC. Amino acids: CASSDTGTGGLDEQFF. J is TRBJ2-1 and V is TRBV25-1, with TRBD1 matching 11 bases. The CDR3 runs to 16 residues. The germline CDR1 and CDR2 sequences are MGHDK and SYGVNS. J was trimmed by 8 bases and V by 3 bases; bases with no gene match: 9. Together with reference TRBV25-1 and TRBJ2-1, the CDR3 gives the full variable domain: EADIYQTPRYLVIGTGKKITLECSQTMGHDKMYWYQQDPGMELHLIHYSYGVNSTEKGDLSSESTVSRIRTEHFPLTLESARPSHTSQYLCASSDTGTGGLDEQFFGPGTRLTVL.

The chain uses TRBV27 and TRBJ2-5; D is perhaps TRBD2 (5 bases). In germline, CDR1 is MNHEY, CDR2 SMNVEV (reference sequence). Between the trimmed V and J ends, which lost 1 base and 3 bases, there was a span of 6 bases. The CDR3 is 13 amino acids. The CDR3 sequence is CASSLFGEETQYF. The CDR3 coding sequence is TGTGCCAGCAGTTTATTCGGGGAAGAGACCCAGTACTTC.

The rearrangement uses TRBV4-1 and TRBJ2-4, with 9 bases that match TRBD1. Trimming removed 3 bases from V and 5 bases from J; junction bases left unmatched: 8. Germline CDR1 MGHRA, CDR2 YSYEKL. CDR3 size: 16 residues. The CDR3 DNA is TGCGCCAGCAGCCATCCTACAGGGGGCGGCGAAAACATTCAGTACTTC. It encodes CASSHPTGGGENIQYF.

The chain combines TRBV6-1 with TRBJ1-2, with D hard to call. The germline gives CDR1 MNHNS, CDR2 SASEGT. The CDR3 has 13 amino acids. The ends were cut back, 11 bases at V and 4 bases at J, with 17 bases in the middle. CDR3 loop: CALQRLGSYGYTF. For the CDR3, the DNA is TGTGCCTTACAGCGTCTGGGGAGCTATGGCTACACCTTC.

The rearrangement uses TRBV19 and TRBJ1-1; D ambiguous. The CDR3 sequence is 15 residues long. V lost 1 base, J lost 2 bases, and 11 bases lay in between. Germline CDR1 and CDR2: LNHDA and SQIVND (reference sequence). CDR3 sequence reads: CASSIGGQTNTEAFF. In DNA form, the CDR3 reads TGTGCCAGTAGTATAGGTGGGCAAACTAACACTGAAGCTTTCTTT.